This entry is about one TCR beta chain. Its target is unknown. The protocol was immunoSEQ multiplex PCR, while the TCRdb copy is restricted to in-frame clones and leaves out a portion. The profile shows about 710,000 clones, around 73% of them singletons. This specimen belongs to a study of shared clonotypes between healthy human individuals. As for the study in general: Per donor, three plates held CD4 naive cells, three held CD4 memory, two held CD8 naive and one held CD8 memory. Regarding the study as a whole: Deeper or shallower sequencing was expected to change how clonotypes are shared among donors.

Between the trimmed V and J ends, which lost 7 bases and 6 bases, there was a span of 14 bases. Germline CDR1 SGHAT, CDR2 FQNNGV. The length of the CDR3 is 13 residues. The sample taken for sequencing was memory CD4+ T cells sorted from blood. The sample's subset: CD45RA-negative fraction. The TCR comes from a woman aged 30 to 39 in good health. V gene TRBV11-2 combines with J gene TRBJ2-3, with a weak D call TRBD2 (6 bases). The CDR3 protein is CASTLPSVDTQYF. The CDR3 nucleotides read TGTGCCAGCACCCTACCTAGCGTTGATACGCAGTATTTT.